Listed here are 24 T cell receptor gamma chains from one sample, sequenced in a study of Vδ1+ human thymocytes (dated by TCRdb to 2016 to 2019). Sequencing was carried out with an Illumina MiSeq. RNA extraction was performed with the RNeasy mini kit, and reverse transcription was done with Superscript III. Multiplex PCR was used to generate CDR3 amplicons, with pooled V-gene forward primers and a constant-region reverse primer carrying Illumina adaptor overhangs. TCRdb called clones afresh from the public reads with CATT; identical DNA rows were later merged. This sample holds about 27,000 gamma-chain clones; about a fifth were observed only once. The ten largest clones represent approximately 1.7% of the sample. These receptors' targets are unknown. Overall study results and their limits: The thymic TRG and TRD repertoires appeared highly polyclonal, with Gaussian CDR3 length distributions, in contrast to the oligoclonal repertoires of peripheral blood.

Sequenced input: Vdelta1+ gamma-delta thymocytes from the thymus. The cell subset or site tag for this specimen amounts to: FACS-sorted CD3+ TCRalphabeta- TCRVdelta1+ TCRVdelta2- thymocytes. These receptors came from a boy younger than two who had congenital heart surgery.

By share, this clone counts as medium-sized. The same CDR3 also results from other DNA sequences found in this sample. The chain joins TRGV2 to TRGJ1 or TRGJ2. Germline values: CDR1 EGSNGY, CDR2 YDSYNSKV. The CDR3 length is 14 residues. J was trimmed by 0 bases and V by 1 base; bases with no gene match: 3. CDR3 bases: TGTGCCACCTGGGACGGTCCGAATTATTATAAGAAACTCTTT. Residues: CATWDGPNYYKKLF.

This clone occurred once. This chain links TRGV2 with TRGJ1 or TRGJ2. This CDR3 region has 14 residues. Germline values: CDR1 EGSNGY, CDR2 YDSYNSKV. With V trimmed by 2 bases and J by 2 bases, 6 bases remained unmatched. CDR3 DNA: TGTGCCACCTGGGACGTACAGGATTATTATAAGAAACTCTTT. Its protein is CATWDVQDYYKKLF.

Of note for this clone: This may come from a read error, since a much larger clone is one base off. The sample holds other DNA sequences that translate to the same CDR3. The chain employs TRGV9 and TRGJP. CDR1 is GITISATS, CDR2 ISYDGTV, per germline (reference sequence). V was clipped by 0 bases and J by 6 bases; unmatched bases: 2. This CDR3 is built from 16 residues. For the CDR3, the DNA is TGTGCCTTGTGGGAGGTGCTAGAGTTGGGCAAAAAAATCAAGGTATTT. This codes for CALWEVLELGKKIKVF.

This clone turned up a few times. This specimen includes other DNA sequences encoding the same CDR3. The J gene is TRGJ1 or TRGJ2, the V gene TRGV9. The CDR3 spans 13 residues. Germline values: CDR1 GITISATS, CDR2 ISYDGTV (reference sequence). After removal of 0 bases from V and 7 bases from J, the junction contained 6 bases not matched to a gene. In nucleotides, the CDR3 is TGTGCCTTGTGGGAGGTGCACAAATATAAGAAACTCTTT. Its translation is CALWEVHKYKKLF.

The chain uses TRGV5 and TRGJ1 or TRGJ2. CDR3 length equals 15 residues. Germline V CDR1 and CDR2: VINAFY, YDVSNSKD. V dropped 0 bases and J dropped 2; count of bases not matched to a gene: 7. The CDR3 loop reads CATWDRPLDYYKKLF. The CDR3 DNA reads as TGTGCCACCTGGGACAGGCCCTTGGATTATTATAAGAAACTCTTT.

This chain joins TRGV3 and TRGJ1 or TRGJ2. The CDR3 is 13 residues long. Germline trimming cut 0 bases from V and 9 bases from J; bases unmatched to any gene: 8. Germline CDR1 is VTNTFY and CDR2 is YDVSTARD (reference sequence). As DNA, the CDR3 is TGTGCCACCTGGGACAGGTTGGGTGGTAAGAAACTCTTT. It specifies CATWDRLGGKKLF.

This clone turned up a few times. This chain joins TRGV2 and TRGJP2. The CDR3 has 18 amino acids. Germline CDR1 and CDR2: EGSNGY and YDSYNSKV. The V segment lost 1 base and the J segment 1 base; nucleotides outside the gene matches: 12. The CDR3 sequence: CATWDGLPMISSDWIKTF. DNA of the CDR3: TGTGCCACCTGGGACGGCCTTCCGATGATTAGTAGTGATTGGATCAAGACGTTT.

This clone was counted a few times. This chain uses TRGV9 with TRGJ1 or TRGJ2. Looked up from germline, CDR1 is GITISATS and CDR2 is ISYDGTV (reference sequence). The CDR3 extends over 15 amino acids. V lost 0 bases, J lost 6 bases, and 11 bases stayed unmatched. The CDR3 region has the DNA TGTGCCTTGTGGGAGGTGCAGGTAAGGGGTTATAAGAAACTCTTT. Amino acids: CALWEVQVRGYKKLF.

The V and J genes are TRGV8 and TRGJ1 or TRGJ2. Germline-derived CDR1 and CDR2 are VENAVY and YDSYNSRV. J gave up 3 bases and V 4 bases, and 18 bases lay outside the gene matches. The CDR3 contains 17 residues. CDR3 sequence reads: CATWDTSLKAGYYKKLF. Here the CDR3 DNA reads TGTGCCACCTGGGACACAAGCCTAAAGGCGGGTTATTATAAGAAACTCTTT.

This clone was counted a few times. The chain joins TRGV2 to TRGJ1 or TRGJ2. Per the germline V gene, CDR1 is EGSNGY and CDR2 is YDSYNSKV. V was pared by 0 bases and J by 0 bases, with 5 bases of the junction left unmatched. This CDR3 region has 15 residues. The CDR3 reads CATWDGSQNYYKKLF. The CDR3 coding sequence is TGTGCCACCTGGGACGGGTCCCAGAATTATTATAAGAAACTCTTT.

This clone was detected only a few times. Other DNA sequences in the same sample also yield this CDR3. The V call is TRGV9, the J call TRGJ1 or TRGJ2. V shed 4 bases and J 1 base; nucleotides not matched to a gene: 4. This CDR3 has 13 amino acids. Germline CDR1 and CDR2: GITISATS and ISYDGTV (reference sequence). The DNA for the CDR3 is TGTGCCTTGTGGGATTCAAATTATTATAAGAAACTCTTT. As protein: CALWDSNYYKKLF.

Points on this clone: Relative to the germline gene, one junction end is altered; a read error may explain this. The J gene is TRGJ1 or TRGJ2, the V gene TRGV2. Germline CDR1 and CDR2: EGSNGY and YDSYNSKV. The CDR3 loop spans 13 amino acids. CDR3 nucleotides: TGTGCCACCCGGGACGGGCATCATTATAAGAAACTCTTT. Translation: CATRDGHHYKKLF.

The sample holds a few counts of this clone. V and J are TRGV5 and TRGJ1 or TRGJ2. Germline V CDR1 and CDR2: VINAFY, YDVSNSKD. The CDR3 is 12 residues long. V gave up 1 base and J gave up 11 bases; unmatched junction bases: 8. DNA of the CDR3: TGTGCCACCTGGGACAGCCTCGGCCAGAAACTCTTT. It translates to CATWDSLGQKLF.

The chain recombines TRGV8 with TRGJP1. Trimming removed 3 bases from V and 0 bases from J; junction bases left unmatched: 1. The germline CDR1 and CDR2 sequences are VENAVY and YDSYNSRV. The CDR3 is 14 amino acids. The CDR3 sequence is CATWDYTTGWFKIF. CDR3 nucleotide sequence: TGTGCCACCTGGGATTATACCACTGGTTGGTTCAAGATATTT.

This clone was counted between two and nine times. Given a far larger clone just one base away, this is likely a sequencing read error. The genes are TRGV4 and TRGJP1. V shed 3 bases, J shed 4 bases, and the junction held 2 bases outside the gene matches. Germline V gene data show CDR1 as EGSTGY and CDR2 as YDSYTSSV. The CDR3 is 13 residues long. CDR3 nucleotides: TGTGCCACCTGGGATAACACTGGTTGGTTCAAGATATTT. Translation: CATWDNTGWFKIF.

A note on this clone: Other DNA sequences in the same sample also yield this CDR3. The J gene is TRGJP2, the V gene TRGV2. The germline gives CDR1 EGSNGY, CDR2 YDSYNSKV. This CDR3 has 14 residues. V lost 0 bases, J lost 3 bases, and 1 base stayed unmatched. CDR3 sequence reads: CATWDGGSDWIKTF. In nucleotides, the CDR3 is TGTGCCACCTGGGACGGGGGTAGTGATTGGATCAAGACGTTT.

In its sample, this clone was seen a few times. This may be a read error, as it is one base from a much larger clone. The same CDR3 also results from other DNA sequences found in this sample. V usage is TRGV4 and J usage is TRGJ1 or TRGJ2. CDR3 length equals 12 residues. Trimming cost V 0 bases and J 6 bases; bases outside gene matches: 2. CDR1 is EGSTGY and CDR2 is YDSYTSSV in the germline V gene. The CDR3 reads CATWDGCYKKLF. In nucleotides, the CDR3 is TGTGCCACCTGGGATGGGTGTTATAAGAAACTCTTT.

Details on this clone: A clone one base away is much larger, so this may be a read error. This specimen includes other DNA sequences encoding the same CDR3. The chain combines TRGV9 with TRGJ1 or TRGJ2. Germline CDR1 reads GITISATS; CDR2 reads ISYDGTV (reference sequence). J lost 0 bases, V lost 4 bases, and 3 bases had no gene match. This CDR3 region has 13 residues. For the CDR3, the DNA is TGTGCCTTGTGGGAATTGAATTATTATAAGAAACTCTTT. This codes for CALWELNYYKKLF.

On this clone itself: Other DNA sequences in the same sample also yield this CDR3. This rearrangement joins TRGV9 to TRGJ1 or TRGJ2. This CDR3 is 15 amino acids long. Germline-derived CDR1 and CDR2 are GITISATS and ISYDGTV (reference sequence). J was trimmed by 0 bases and V by 0 bases; bases with no gene match: 5. CDR3 amino acids: CALWEVRGNYYKKLF. The CDR3 DNA is TGTGCCTTGTGGGAGGTGCGGGGGAATTATTATAAGAAACTCTTT.

This chain links TRGV4 with TRGJ1 or TRGJ2. The V segment lost 2 bases and the J segment 2 bases; nucleotides outside the gene matches: 6. The germline gives CDR1 EGSTGY, CDR2 YDSYTSSV. The CDR3 has 14 amino acids. As DNA, the CDR3 is TGTGCCACCTGGGATGAGGCGGATTATTATAAGAAACTCTTT. Amino acid sequence: CATWDEADYYKKLF.

This clone showed up just a few times. This same CDR3 is encoded by further DNA sequences in the sample. V is TRGV9 and J is TRGJP. Germline V gives CDR1 GITISATS, CDR2 ISYDGTV (reference sequence). The CDR3 sequence is 16 residues long. After removal of 4 bases from V and 4 bases from J, the junction contained 4 bases not matched to a gene. The CDR3 DNA follows: TGTGCCTTGTGGGAAGGACAAGAGTTGGGCAAAAAAATCAAGGTATTT. Translating it yields CALWEGQELGKKIKVF.

The chain combines TRGV5 with TRGJ1 or TRGJ2. The CDR3 is 10 amino acids. With V trimmed by 4 bases and J by 11 bases, 5 bases remained unmatched. The germline V gene encodes CDR1 VINAFY and CDR2 YDVSNSKD. CDR3: CATWERQKLF. The CDR3 region has the DNA TGTGCCACCTGGGAGAGGCAGAAACTCTTT.

As for this clone: Other DNA sequences in the sample encode the same CDR3. The rearrangement joins TRGV9 to TRGJP2. The CDR3 has 12 residues. From germline, CDR1 is GITISATS and CDR2 ISYDGTV (reference sequence). The J segment lost 6 bases and the V segment lost 4 bases, leaving 2 bases of the junction unmatched. In nucleotides, the CDR3 is TGTGCCTTGTGGGACGGTGATTGGATCAAGACGTTT. Translation gives CALWDGDWIKTF.

This chain joins TRGV5 and TRGJ1 or TRGJ2. The CDR3 loop spans 14 amino acids. Trimming removed 0 bases from V and 7 bases from J; junction bases left unmatched: 9. CDR1 VINAFY and CDR2 YDVSNSKD come from the germline V gene. The CDR3, as DNA: TGTGCCACCTGGGACAGGGGGTTGAGATATAAGAAACTCTTT. Encoded protein: CATWDRGLRYKKLF.